This record looks at one T cell receptor beta chain sequence and its context. Its specificity is not known. With 1 base clipped from V and 7 bases from J, the junction kept 9 bases outside the gene matches. Germline-derived CDR1 and CDR2 are LGHNA and YNFKEQ. The length of the CDR3 is 17 residues. These data originate in a study of blood T cells in healthy people across ages. Study-wide findings and caveats: Naive T cell percentage and TCR beta diversity correlated strongly. Diversity was higher, and naive CD4+ cells more numerous, in long-lived donors than in aged donors.

A second PCR, run for roughly 7 to 11 cycles, used a sample-barcoded 5' primer plus a J-beta primer mix. MiXCR, run by TCRdb on the 5' RACE reads, gives a single entry per CDR3 protein. This table has some 1,500,000 distinct CDR3 sequences, about 42% appearing once. The sample consisted of blood. This sequence joins TRBV4-2 and TRBJ1-6; 8 bases are shared with TRBD1. The TCR sequence derives from a woman between 18 and 29 years old in good health. The CDR3 is CASSQGKDRGYNSPLHF. In nucleotides, the CDR3 is TGTGCCAGCAGCCAAGGAAAAGACAGGGGATACAATTCACCCCTCCACTTT.